There are many counts of the clone carrying this T cell receptor (beta chain). The antigen remains undetermined. This entry is derived from a study of response to subunit inactivated influenza vaccine. Study findings and constraints: It was suggested by the authors that few new T cells are recruited by each seasonal influenza vaccination.

MiXCR was run by TCRdb on the RT-PCR reads, yielding one entry per CDR3 protein. The table has about 830,000 distinct CDR3 sequences, less than 20% seen once. Looked up from germline, CDR1 is LGHNA and CDR2 is YNFKEQ. The V end lost 1 base, the J end lost 2 bases, and 12 bases lay between the germline ends. This CDR3 comprises 15 residues. The specimen comprised PBMCs from blood, sampled around 5 days after vaccination. The TCR comes from a man aged 50-60 years who received an inactivated influenza vaccine. This rearrangement joins TRBV4-2 to TRBJ2-7; D possibly matches TRBD1 or TRBD2 (6 bases each). The CDR3 spells CASSQVTGGPYEQYF. DNA for the CDR3: TGTGCCAGCAGCCAAGTAACCGGGGGCCCCTACGAGCAGTACTTC.